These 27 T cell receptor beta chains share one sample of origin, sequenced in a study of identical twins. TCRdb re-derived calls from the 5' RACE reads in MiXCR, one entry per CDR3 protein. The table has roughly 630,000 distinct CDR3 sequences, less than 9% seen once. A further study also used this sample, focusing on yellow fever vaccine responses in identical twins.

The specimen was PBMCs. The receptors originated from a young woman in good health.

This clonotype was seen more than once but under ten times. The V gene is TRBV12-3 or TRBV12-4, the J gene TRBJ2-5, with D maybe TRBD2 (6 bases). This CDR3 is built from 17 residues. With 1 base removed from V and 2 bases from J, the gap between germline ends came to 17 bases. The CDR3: CASSLGRQGGWQETQYF. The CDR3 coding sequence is TGTGCCAGCAGTTTAGGTAGGCAGGGAGGTTGGCAAGAGACCCAGTACTTC.

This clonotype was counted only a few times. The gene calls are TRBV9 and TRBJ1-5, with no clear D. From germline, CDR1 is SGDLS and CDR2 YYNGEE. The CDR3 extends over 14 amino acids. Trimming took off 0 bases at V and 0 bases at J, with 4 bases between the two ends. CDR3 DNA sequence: TGTGCCAGCAGCGTAGACTATAGCAATCAGCCCCAGCATTTT. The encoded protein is CASSVDYSNQPQHF.

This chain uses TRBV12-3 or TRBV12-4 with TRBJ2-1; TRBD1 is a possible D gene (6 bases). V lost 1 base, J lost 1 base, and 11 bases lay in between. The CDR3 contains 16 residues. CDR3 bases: TGTGCCAGCAGTTTAGAGCTGGGGGCGTCCTACAATGAGCAGTTCTTC. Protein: CASSLELGASYNEQFF.

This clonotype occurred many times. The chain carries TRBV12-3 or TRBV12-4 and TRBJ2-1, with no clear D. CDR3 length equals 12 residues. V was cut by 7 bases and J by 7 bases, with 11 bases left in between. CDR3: CASTFGPNEQFF. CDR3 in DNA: TGTGCCAGCACCTTTGGCCCTAATGAGCAGTTCTTC.

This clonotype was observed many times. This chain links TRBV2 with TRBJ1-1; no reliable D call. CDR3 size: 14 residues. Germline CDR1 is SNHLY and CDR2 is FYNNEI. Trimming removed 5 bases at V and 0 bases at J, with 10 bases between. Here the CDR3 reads CASSQGRMNTEAFF. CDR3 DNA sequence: TGTGCCAGCAGTCAAGGACGGATGAACACTGAAGCTTTCTTT.

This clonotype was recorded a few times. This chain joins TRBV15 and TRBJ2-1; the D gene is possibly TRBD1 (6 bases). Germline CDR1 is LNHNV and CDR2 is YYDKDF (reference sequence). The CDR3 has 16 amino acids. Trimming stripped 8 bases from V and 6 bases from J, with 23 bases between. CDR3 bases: TGTGCCACCCGAAGTCCGTCTGGGGGCGTAAGCAATGAGCAGTTCTTC. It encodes CATRSPSGGVSNEQFF.

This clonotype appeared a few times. CDR3 residues: CASSRTRDRADTDTQYF. CDR3 nucleotide sequence: TGTGCCAGCAGCAGGACTCGGGACAGGGCCGACACAGATACGCAGTATTTT. The rearrangement joins TRBV11-2 to TRBJ2-3; 9 bases are shared with TRBD1. The CDR3 spans 17 residues. Germline values: CDR1 SGHAT, CDR2 FQNNGV. The J segment lost 2 bases and the V segment lost 5 bases, leaving 11 bases of the junction unmatched.

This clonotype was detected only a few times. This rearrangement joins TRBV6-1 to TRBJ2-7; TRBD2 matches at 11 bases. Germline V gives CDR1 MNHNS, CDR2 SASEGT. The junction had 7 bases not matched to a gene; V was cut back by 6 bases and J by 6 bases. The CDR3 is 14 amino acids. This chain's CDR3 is CASSPTSGMVEQYF. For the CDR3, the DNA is TGTGCCAGCAGCCCGACTAGCGGGATGGTCGAGCAGTACTTC.

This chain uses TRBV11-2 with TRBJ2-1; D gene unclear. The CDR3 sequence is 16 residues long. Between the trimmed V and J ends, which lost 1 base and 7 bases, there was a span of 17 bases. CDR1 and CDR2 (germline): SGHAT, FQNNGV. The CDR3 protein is CASSLGRMGLVNEQFF. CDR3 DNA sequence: TGTGCCAGCAGCTTAGGTCGAATGGGTTTAGTGAATGAGCAGTTCTTC.

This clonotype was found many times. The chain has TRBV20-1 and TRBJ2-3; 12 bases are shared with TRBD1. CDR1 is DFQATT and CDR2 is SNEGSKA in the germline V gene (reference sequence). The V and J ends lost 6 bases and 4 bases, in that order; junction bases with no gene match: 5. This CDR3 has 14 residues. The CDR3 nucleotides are TGCAGTGCAATGGGACAGGGGGCGTCAGATACGCAGTATTTT. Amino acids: CSAMGQGASDTQYF.

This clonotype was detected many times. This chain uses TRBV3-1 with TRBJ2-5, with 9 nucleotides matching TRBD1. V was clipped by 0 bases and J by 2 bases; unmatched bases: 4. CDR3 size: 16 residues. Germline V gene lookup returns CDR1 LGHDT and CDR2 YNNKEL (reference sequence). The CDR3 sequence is CASSQDFGTGQETQYF. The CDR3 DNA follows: TGTGCCAGCAGCCAAGATTTCGGGACAGGGCAAGAGACCCAGTACTTC.

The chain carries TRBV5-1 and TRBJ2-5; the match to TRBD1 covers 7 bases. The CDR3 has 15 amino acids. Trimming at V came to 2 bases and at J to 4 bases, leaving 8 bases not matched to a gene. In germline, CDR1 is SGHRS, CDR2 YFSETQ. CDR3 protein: CASSFATGFRETQYF. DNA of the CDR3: TGCGCCAGCAGCTTCGCGACAGGGTTCAGAGAGACCCAGTACTTC.

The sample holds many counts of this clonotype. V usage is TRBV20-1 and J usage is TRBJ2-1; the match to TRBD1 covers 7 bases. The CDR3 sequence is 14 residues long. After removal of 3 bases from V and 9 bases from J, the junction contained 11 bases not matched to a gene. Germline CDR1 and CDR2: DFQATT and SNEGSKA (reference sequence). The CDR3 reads CSARGDRAGIEQFF. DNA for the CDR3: TGCAGTGCTAGGGGAGACAGGGCAGGGATTGAGCAGTTCTTC.

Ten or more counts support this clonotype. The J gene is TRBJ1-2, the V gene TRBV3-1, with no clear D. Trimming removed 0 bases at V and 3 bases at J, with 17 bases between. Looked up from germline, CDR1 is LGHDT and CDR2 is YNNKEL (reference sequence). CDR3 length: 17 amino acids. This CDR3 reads CASSQDRGTIWDYGYTF. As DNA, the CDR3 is TGTGCCAGCAGCCAAGACAGAGGAACTATTTGGGACTATGGCTACACCTTC.

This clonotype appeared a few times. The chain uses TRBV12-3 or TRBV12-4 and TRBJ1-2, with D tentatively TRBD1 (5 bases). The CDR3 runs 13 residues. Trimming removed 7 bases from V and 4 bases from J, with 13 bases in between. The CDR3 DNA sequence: TGTGCCAGCACCCGGACGGGGACCTATGGCTACACCTTC. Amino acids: CASTRTGTYGYTF.

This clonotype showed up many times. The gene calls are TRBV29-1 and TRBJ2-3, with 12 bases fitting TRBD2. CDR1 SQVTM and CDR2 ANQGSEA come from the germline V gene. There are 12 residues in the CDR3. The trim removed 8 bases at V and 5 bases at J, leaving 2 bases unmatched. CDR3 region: CSPGLAGDTQYF. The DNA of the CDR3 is TGCAGCCCGGGACTAGCGGGAGATACGCAGTATTTT.

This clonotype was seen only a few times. DNA of the CDR3: TGTGCCAGCAGCGTAGCTGTTGCGTTCACTGAAGCTTTCTTT. It specifies CASSVAVAFTEAFF. V is TRBV9 and J is TRBJ1-1; no firm D call. The V and J ends lost 0 bases and 4 bases respectively, with 10 bases between them. The CDR3 consists of 14 residues. Germline V gene lookup returns CDR1 SGDLS and CDR2 YYNGEE.

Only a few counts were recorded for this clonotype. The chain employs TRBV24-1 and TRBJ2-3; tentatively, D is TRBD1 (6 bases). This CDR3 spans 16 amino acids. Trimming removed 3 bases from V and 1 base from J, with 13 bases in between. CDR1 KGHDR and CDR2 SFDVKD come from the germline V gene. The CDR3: CATSDADSDRTDTQYF. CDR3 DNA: TGTGCCACCAGTGATGCGGACAGCGACCGCACAGATACGCAGTATTTT.

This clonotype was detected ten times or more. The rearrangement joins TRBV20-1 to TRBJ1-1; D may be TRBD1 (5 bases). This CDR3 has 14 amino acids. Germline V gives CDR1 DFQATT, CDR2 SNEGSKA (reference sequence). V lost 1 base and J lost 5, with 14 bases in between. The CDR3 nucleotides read TGCAGTGCTAGAGGAGGTAGGGGTTATACTGAAGCTTTCTTT. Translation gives CSARGGRGYTEAFF.

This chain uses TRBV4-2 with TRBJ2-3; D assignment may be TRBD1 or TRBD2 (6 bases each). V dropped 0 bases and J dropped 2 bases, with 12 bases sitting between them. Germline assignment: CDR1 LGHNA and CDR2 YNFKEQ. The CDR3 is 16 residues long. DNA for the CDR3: TGTGCCAGCAGCCAAGAGGGCGGGGACAACACAGATACGCAGTATTTT. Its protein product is CASSQEGGDNTDTQYF.

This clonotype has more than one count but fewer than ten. The CDR3 reads CASSFGTSPRPGELFF. For the CDR3, the DNA is TGTGCCAGCAGCTTCGGGACTAGCCCTAGGCCCGGGGAGCTGTTTTTT. This sequence joins TRBV7-9 and TRBJ2-2; TRBD2 matches at 9 bases. The CDR3 runs to 16 residues. The V gene's germline CDR1 is SEHNR and CDR2 FQNEAQ (reference sequence). V was clipped by 3 bases and J by 6 bases; unmatched bases: 8.

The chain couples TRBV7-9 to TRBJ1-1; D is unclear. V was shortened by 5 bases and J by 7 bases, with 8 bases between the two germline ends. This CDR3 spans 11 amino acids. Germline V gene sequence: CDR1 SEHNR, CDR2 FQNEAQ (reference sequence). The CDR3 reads CASSRRGEAFF. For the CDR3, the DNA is TGTGCCAGCAGCCGGCGGGGTGAAGCTTTCTTT.

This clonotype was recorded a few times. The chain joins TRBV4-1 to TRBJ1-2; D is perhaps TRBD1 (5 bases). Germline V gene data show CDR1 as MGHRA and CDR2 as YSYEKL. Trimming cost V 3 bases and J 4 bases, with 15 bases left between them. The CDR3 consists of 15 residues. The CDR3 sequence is CASSHPRGGTYGYTF. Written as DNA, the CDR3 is TGCGCCAGCAGCCATCCCCGGGGAGGGACCTATGGCTACACCTTC.

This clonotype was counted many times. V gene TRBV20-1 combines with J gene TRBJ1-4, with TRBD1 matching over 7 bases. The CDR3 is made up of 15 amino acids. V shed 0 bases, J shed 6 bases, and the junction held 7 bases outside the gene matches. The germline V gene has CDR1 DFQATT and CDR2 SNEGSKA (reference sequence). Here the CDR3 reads CSARDSRTGDEKLFF. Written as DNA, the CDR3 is TGCAGTGCTAGAGATTCCAGAACAGGGGATGAAAAACTGTTTTTT.

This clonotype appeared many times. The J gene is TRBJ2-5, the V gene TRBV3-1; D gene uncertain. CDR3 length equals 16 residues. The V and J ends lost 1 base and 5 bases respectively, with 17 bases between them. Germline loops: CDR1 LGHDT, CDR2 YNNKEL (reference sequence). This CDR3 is CASSQGIGGVRETQYF. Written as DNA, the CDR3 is TGTGCCAGCAGCCAAGGAATCGGTGGGGTCCGGGAGACCCAGTACTTC.

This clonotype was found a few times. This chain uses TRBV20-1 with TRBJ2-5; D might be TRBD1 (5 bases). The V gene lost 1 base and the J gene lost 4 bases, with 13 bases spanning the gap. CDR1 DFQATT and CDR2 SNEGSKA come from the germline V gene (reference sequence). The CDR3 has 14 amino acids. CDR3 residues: CSARGWQGGETQYF. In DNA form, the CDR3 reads TGCAGTGCTAGAGGGTGGCAGGGTGGAGAGACCCAGTACTTC.

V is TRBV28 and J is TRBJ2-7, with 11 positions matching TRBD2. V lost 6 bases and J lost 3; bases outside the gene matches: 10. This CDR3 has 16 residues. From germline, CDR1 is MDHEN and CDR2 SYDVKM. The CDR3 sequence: CASSSLTSGRIYEQYF. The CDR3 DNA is TGTGCCAGCAGCTCCCTTACTAGCGGGAGAATCTACGAGCAGTACTTC.